The 26 T cell receptor beta chains reported below all come from one sample, sequenced in a study of OX40 agonist ivuxolimab in advanced cancers. TCRdb's copy holds only in-frame clones and misses some; the assay was immunoSEQ multiplex PCR. The sample holds roughly 46,000 clones, around 88% seen once. The sequencing here drew on CD4+ or CD8+ T cells sorted from blood, taken in a trial of the OX40 agonist ivuxolimab. The receptors originated from an adult with an advanced solid tumor such as melanoma, head and neck, liver or kidney cancer.

This chain links TRBV6-6 with TRBJ2-1, with TRBD2 matching over 7 bases. The CDR3 runs 16 residues. J was trimmed by 6 bases and V by 0 bases; bases with no gene match: 8. Germline lookup yields CDR1 MNHNY and CDR2 SVGAGI (reference sequence). Written as DNA, the CDR3 is TGTGCCAGCAGTTACTCGACACGAGGGAGGGTCAATGAGCAGTTCTTC. It is translated as CASSYSTRGRVNEQFF.

This clone was counted once. CDR3 nucleotide sequence: TGCGCCAGCAAATCTACGAGTGGGGGCGAGCAGTACTTC. This codes for CASKSTSGGEQYF. The rearrangement uses TRBV5-1 and TRBJ2-7; D is possibly TRBD1 or TRBD2 (5 bases each). The CDR3 totals 13 residues. Germline CDR1 and CDR2: SGHRS and YFSETQ. V was clipped by 6 bases and J by 6 bases, with 16 bases between them.

V is TRBV2 and J is TRBJ1-4; D is possibly TRBD1 (6 bases). CDR1 is SNHLY and CDR2 is FYNNEI in the germline V gene. Trimming took off 7 bases at V and 8 bases at J, with 20 bases between the two ends. The CDR3 has 15 residues. This chain's CDR3 is CASNDFGTSGEKLFF. CDR3 coding DNA: TGTGCCAGCAACGATTTCGGGACATCGGGGGAAAAACTGTTTTTT.

This chain uses TRBV6-5 with TRBJ1-4; tentatively, D is TRBD1 (5 bases). Germline V gene lookup returns CDR1 MNHEY and CDR2 SVGAGI. V shed 6 bases and J shed 8 bases, with 13 bases lying between them. The length of the CDR3 is 13 residues. Here the CDR3 reads CASRVGGGEKLFF. The DNA of the CDR3 is TGTGCCAGCAGGGTGGGGGGAGGAGAAAAACTGTTTTTT.

This chain uses TRBV28 with TRBJ2-1, with 8 bases fitting TRBD2. Trimming cost V 2 bases and J 6 bases; bases outside gene matches: 9. The CDR3 extends over 16 amino acids. In germline, CDR1 is MDHEN, CDR2 SYDVKM. CDR3 sequence reads: CASSLTSGWRGNEQFF. CDR3 nucleotide sequence: TGTGCCAGCAGTTTAACTAGCGGCTGGAGGGGCAATGAGCAGTTCTTC.

V usage is TRBV11-3 and J usage is TRBJ2-5, with TRBD1 matching over 8 bases. The germline CDR1 and CDR2 sequences are SGHNT and YENEEA. The CDR3 runs to 16 residues. Trimming removed 1 base from V and 5 bases from J; junction bases left unmatched: 9. As DNA, the CDR3 is TGTGCCAGCAGCTTAGGCGGCAGGGGGCTTCGGGAGACCCAGTACTTC. Protein sequence: CASSLGGRGLRETQYF.

The chain combines TRBV11-2 with TRBJ2-7; 9 nucleotides align to TRBD2. The CDR3 consists of 14 residues. Unmatched junction bases numbered 4, after V lost 5 bases and J lost 2 bases. Germline assignment: CDR1 SGHAT and CDR2 FQNNGV. CDR3 sequence reads: CASSPRLAAYEQYF. CDR3 nucleotides: TGTGCCAGCAGCCCCCGACTAGCGGCCTACGAGCAGTACTTC. Looking up the rest from reference TRBV11-2 and TRBJ2-7 gives the full variable domain: EAGVAQSPRYKIIEKRQSVAFWCNPISGHATLYWYQQILGQGPKLLIQFQNNGVVDDSQLPKDRFSAERLKGVDSTLKIQPAKLEDSAVYLCASSPRLAAYEQYFGPGTRLTVT.

This clone was found a few times. This chain links TRBV5-1 with TRBJ2-7; 10 bases are shared with TRBD2. CDR3 length: 13 residues. Per the germline V gene, CDR1 is SGHRS and CDR2 is YFSETQ. With 1 base clipped from V and 6 bases from J, the junction kept 1 base outside the gene matches. CDR3 region: CASSLRLAGEQYF. CDR3 coding DNA: TGCGCCAGCAGCTTGCGACTAGCGGGCGAGCAGTACTTC.

The table lists this clone with a few counts. The chain is built from TRBV5-1 and TRBJ2-5, with 10 positions matching TRBD1. Germline V lookup: CDR1 SGHRS, CDR2 YFSETQ. The CDR3 totals 15 residues. J was trimmed by 5 bases and V by 0 bases; bases with no gene match: 4. The CDR3 loop reads CASSLGQGASETQYF. CDR3 in DNA: TGCGCCAGCAGCTTGGGACAGGGGGCTTCGGAGACCCAGTACTTC.

The chain joins TRBV7-9 to TRBJ2-6; 7 bases are shared with TRBD1. The germline CDR1 and CDR2 sequences are SEHNR and FQNEAQ (reference sequence). The CDR3 totals 17 residues. V was clipped by 5 bases and J by 0 bases; unmatched bases: 7. The CDR3 loop reads CASSPTGVRSGANVLTF. CDR3 bases: TGTGCCAGCAGCCCCACAGGGGTGCGCTCTGGGGCCAACGTCCTGACTTTC.

The chain is built from TRBV6-4 and TRBJ2-3; 8 nucleotides match TRBD2. Germline CDR1 and CDR2: MRHNA and SNTAGT. This CDR3 is 13 amino acids long. The V gene end was trimmed by 5 bases and the J gene end by 4 bases; junction bases not matched to a gene: 2. The CDR3 reads CASSRGLADTQYF. The DNA of the CDR3 is TGTGCCAGCAGTAGGGGACTAGCAGATACGCAGTATTTT.

This sequence joins TRBV6-1 and TRBJ2-7; D not resolved. In germline, CDR1 is MNHNS, CDR2 SASEGT. Trimming removed 1 base at V and 2 bases at J, with 12 bases between. The CDR3 has 15 residues. The CDR3 is CASSEVGISTYEQYF. For the CDR3, the DNA is TGTGCCAGCAGTGAAGTGGGGATCAGTACCTACGAGCAGTACTTC.

The J gene is TRBJ1-1, the V gene TRBV5-5, with D hard to call. Trimming pared 0 bases from V and 2 bases from J, leaving 14 bases between. The length of the CDR3 is 16 residues. The germline gives CDR1 SGHKS, CDR2 YYEKEE (reference sequence). DNA for the CDR3: TGTGCCAGCAGCTTGGCCGGGAGGAGTCCCAACACTGAAGCTTTCTTT. Protein product: CASSLAGRSPNTEAFF.

The rearrangement links TRBV19 to TRBJ2-7; the match to TRBD1 covers 11 bases. The CDR3 runs 17 residues. Germline assignment: CDR1 LNHDA and CDR2 SQIVND (reference sequence). V gave up 3 bases and J gave up 0 bases; unmatched junction bases: 7. The CDR3: CASSIQGGQGASYEQYF. In nucleotides, the CDR3 is TGTGCCAGTAGTATCCAGGGTGGACAGGGGGCCTCCTACGAGCAGTACTTC.

The chain uses TRBV25-1 and TRBJ2-2, with a weak D call TRBD1 (5 bases). Germline-derived CDR1 and CDR2 are MGHDK and SYGVNS. The V end was cut by 1 base, the J end by 5 bases, with 8 bases between. CDR3 length: 14 amino acids. The CDR3 loop is CASSEWSGTGELFF. CDR3 DNA: TGTGCCAGCAGTGAATGGTCAGGGACCGGGGAGCTGTTTTTT.

The chain links TRBV19 to TRBJ1-5, with no clear D. V gave up 5 bases and J gave up 9 bases, with 11 bases separating them. Germline values: CDR1 LNHDA, CDR2 SQIVND (reference sequence). CDR3 length equals 12 residues. The CDR3 is CASSVALGPQHF. The DNA of the CDR3 is TGTGCCAGTAGTGTCGCCCTGGGGCCCCAGCATTTT.

The rearrangement uses TRBV27 and TRBJ2-1; no reliable D call. This CDR3 has 14 residues. Germline lookup yields CDR1 MNHEY and CDR2 SMNVEV (reference sequence). Trimming pared 3 bases from V and 7 bases from J, leaving 13 bases between. The chain's CDR3 is CASSFLGLRNEQFF. CDR3 in DNA: TGTGCCAGCAGTTTTCTGGGGTTGCGGAATGAGCAGTTCTTC.

This chain joins TRBV7-2 and TRBJ2-3, with D possibly called TRBD1 or TRBD2 (5 bases each). Germline values: CDR1 SGHTA, CDR2 FQGNSA. This CDR3 contains 15 residues. V gave up 5 bases and J gave up 1 base, with 13 bases separating them. This CDR3 is CASSTWGSGTDTQYF. The CDR3 DNA follows: TGTGCCAGCAGCACATGGGGGTCGGGCACAGATACGCAGTATTTT.

CDR3 loop: CASRGTGGFSPLHF. The CDR3 DNA follows: TGTGCCAGCAGGGGGACAGGGGGCTTTTCACCCCTCCACTTT. The chain combines TRBV27 with TRBJ1-6; 12 nucleotides match TRBD1. The germline V gene encodes CDR1 MNHEY and CDR2 SMNVEV (reference sequence). CDR3 length: 14 amino acids. V lost 6 bases, J lost 9 bases, and 3 bases stayed unmatched.

The CDR3 region is CASSGGLAGADTQYF. The CDR3 DNA reads as TGTGCCAGCAGTGGGGGACTAGCGGGAGCAGATACGCAGTATTTT. The rearrangement joins TRBV6-1 to TRBJ2-3, with 14 nucleotides matching TRBD2. CDR3 length: 15 amino acids. The germline V gene encodes CDR1 MNHNS and CDR2 SASEGT. The V segment lost 4 bases and the J segment 4 bases; nucleotides outside the gene matches: 1.

This rearrangement joins TRBV10-3 to TRBJ2-7; TRBD1 is a possible D gene (6 bases). Germline lookup yields CDR1 ENHRY and CDR2 SYGVKD. V was cut by 0 bases and J by 3 bases, with 15 bases left in between. The CDR3 consists of 16 residues. CDR3 residues: CAISESNRGTYYEQYF. CDR3 coding DNA: TGTGCCATCAGTGAGTCGAATAGGGGGACCTACTACGAGCAGTACTTC.

The V call is TRBV6-1, the J call TRBJ1-2; TRBD1 matches at 8 bases. With V trimmed by 6 bases and J by 4 bases, 4 bases remained unmatched. The CDR3 consists of 13 residues. The V gene's germline CDR1 is MNHNS and CDR2 SASEGT. The CDR3 reads CASRPTGGYGYTF. The CDR3 DNA reads TGTGCCAGCAGACCTACAGGGGGCTATGGCTACACCTTC.

The chain couples TRBV18 to TRBJ1-1, with D unresolved. CDR3 length: 14 residues. Trimming shortened V by 3 bases and J by 1 base, and 9 bases separated the two germline ends. Germline CDR1 reads KGHSH; CDR2 reads LQKENI. CDR3 bases: TGTGCCAGCTCACCGGTGAGCAGGAACACTGAAGCTTTCTTT. Protein: CASSPVSRNTEAFF.

The chain has TRBV28 and TRBJ2-7; D not resolved. CDR1 is MDHEN, CDR2 SYDVKM, per germline. Trimming cost V 6 bases and J 4 bases, with 10 bases left between them. The CDR3 length is 12 residues. For the CDR3, the DNA is TGTGCCAGCAGCTTGTCCTCGTACGAGCAGTACTTC. This sequence encodes CASSLSSYEQYF.

CDR3 sequence reads: CASSYSGTGDYEQFF. The CDR3 coding sequence is TGTGCCAGCAGTTACTCGGGGACAGGGGACTATGAGCAGTTCTTC. The rearrangement joins TRBV6-5 to TRBJ2-1; 10 bases match TRBD1. The germline V gene encodes CDR1 MNHEY and CDR2 SVGAGI. The CDR3 contains 15 residues. The junction had 4 bases not matched to a gene; V was cut back by 0 bases and J by 8 bases.

This chain joins TRBV5-8 and TRBJ2-5, with 8 bases fitting TRBD1. This CDR3 has 14 residues. CDR1 SGHTS and CDR2 YDEGEE come from the germline V gene. Trimming at V came to 3 bases and at J to 4 bases, leaving 5 bases not matched to a gene. This CDR3 is CASSSAGGRETQYF. The CDR3 nucleotides are TGTGCCAGCAGCTCAGCAGGGGGCCGAGAGACCCAGTACTTC.